Below are 2 T cell receptor beta chains sequenced from a single sample in a study of OX40 agonist ivuxolimab in advanced cancers. Profiling relied on immunoSEQ multiplex PCR, and the TCRdb table lists in-frame clones only, not all of them. Of some 39,000 clones listed, roughly three quarters are singletons. This specimen consisted of CD4+ or CD8+ T cells sorted from blood, obtained in a trial of the OX40 agonist ivuxolimab. Receptors originate from an adult with an advanced solid tumor such as melanoma, head and neck, liver or kidney cancer.

CDR3 in DNA: TGTGCCAGTAGTGCCTACACTTTTGAAGAGACCCAGTACTTC. It is translated as CASSAYTFEETQYF. The chain combines TRBV19 with TRBJ2-5, with D unresolved. Germline assignment: CDR1 LNHDA and CDR2 SQIVND (reference sequence). V was trimmed by 5 bases and J by 3 bases, leaving 13 bases between them. The CDR3 loop spans 14 amino acids.

The CDR3: CSVTIRTSSYEQYF. The CDR3 DNA sequence: TGCAGCGTTACCATTCGGACGAGCTCCTACGAGCAGTACTTC. The V gene is TRBV29-1, the J gene TRBJ2-7, with unresolved D. Germline values: CDR1 SQVTM, CDR2 ANQGSEA. The germline V and J ends were trimmed by 5 bases and 0 bases, with 14 bases remaining between them. The CDR3 sequence is 14 residues long.